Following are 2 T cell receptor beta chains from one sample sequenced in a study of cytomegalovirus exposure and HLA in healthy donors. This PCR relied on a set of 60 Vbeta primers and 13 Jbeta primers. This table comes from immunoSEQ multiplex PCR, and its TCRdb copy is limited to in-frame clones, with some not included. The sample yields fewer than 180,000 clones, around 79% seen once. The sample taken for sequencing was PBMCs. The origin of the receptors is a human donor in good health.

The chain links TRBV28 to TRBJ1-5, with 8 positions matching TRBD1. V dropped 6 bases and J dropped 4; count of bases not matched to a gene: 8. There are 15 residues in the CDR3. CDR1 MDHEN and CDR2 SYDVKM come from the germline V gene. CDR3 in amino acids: CASRYQGALNQPQHF. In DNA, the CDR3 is TGTGCCAGCAGGTATCAGGGGGCGCTTAATCAGCCCCAGCATTTT.

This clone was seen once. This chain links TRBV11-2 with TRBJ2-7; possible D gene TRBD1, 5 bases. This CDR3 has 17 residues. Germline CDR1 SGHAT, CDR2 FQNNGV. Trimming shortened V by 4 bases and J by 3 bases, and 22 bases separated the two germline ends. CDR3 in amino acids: CASSSFPHSDGHYEQYF. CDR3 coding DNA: TGTGCCAGCAGCTCATTTCCCCACTCGGACGGACACTACGAGCAGTACTTC.